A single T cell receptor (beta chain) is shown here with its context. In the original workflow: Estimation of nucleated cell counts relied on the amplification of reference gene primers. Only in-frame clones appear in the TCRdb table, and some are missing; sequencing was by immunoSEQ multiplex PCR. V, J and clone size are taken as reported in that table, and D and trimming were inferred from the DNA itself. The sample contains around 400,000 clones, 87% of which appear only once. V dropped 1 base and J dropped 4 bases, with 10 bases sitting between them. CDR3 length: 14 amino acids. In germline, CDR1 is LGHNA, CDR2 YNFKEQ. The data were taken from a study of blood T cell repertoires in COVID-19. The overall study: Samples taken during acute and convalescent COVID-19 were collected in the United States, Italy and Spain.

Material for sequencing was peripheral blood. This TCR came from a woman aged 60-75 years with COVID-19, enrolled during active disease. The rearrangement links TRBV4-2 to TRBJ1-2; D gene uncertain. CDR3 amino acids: CASSQVRGGYGYTF. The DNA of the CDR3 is TGTGCCAGCAGCCAAGTTAGAGGAGGCTATGGCTACACCTTC.